These 6 T cell receptor beta chains were sequenced from one sample in a study of blood T cell repertoires in COVID-19. The table came from immunoSEQ multiplex PCR; TCRdb's copy has only in-frame clones and leaves some out. The sample includes under 300,000 clones, 75% to 90% of them seen just once. Sequenced input: peripheral blood. The receptors derive from a man aged 25 to 40 who had recovered from COVID-19.

About this clone itself: The same CDR3 is also encoded by other DNA sequences in this sample. V gene TRBV6-5 combines with J gene TRBJ1-2, with 8 bases fitting TRBD1. The J segment lost 4 bases and the V segment lost 4 bases, leaving 5 bases of the junction unmatched. Germline V gene lookup returns CDR1 MNHEY and CDR2 SVGAGI. The CDR3 loop spans 14 amino acids. The CDR3 here is CASSFGQGGYGYTF. The CDR3 nucleotides are TGTGCCAGCAGTTTCGGACAGGGCGGCTATGGCTACACCTTC.

This clone was seen only once. This chain uses TRBV25-1 with TRBJ1-6; possible D gene TRBD1, 5 bases. Germline CDR1 MGHDK, CDR2 SYGVNS. There are 15 residues in the CDR3. V was trimmed by 1 base and J by 6 bases, leaving 10 bases between them. The CDR3 coding sequence is TGTGCCAGCAGTGAATGGAAGGGGCCTAATTCACCCCTCCACTTT. As protein: CASSEWKGPNSPLHF.

Comment on this clone: Other DNA sequences from this sample encode an identical CDR3 as well. The rearrangement uses TRBV12-3 or TRBV12-4 and TRBJ2-3; tentative D call: TRBD1 (6 bases). Trimming pared 6 bases from V and 6 bases from J, leaving 10 bases between. This CDR3 is built from 12 residues. The CDR3 region is CASSLTGDTQYF. Written as DNA, the CDR3 is TGTGCCAGCAGCCTAACAGGGGATACGCAGTATTTT.

The chain is built from TRBV30 and TRBJ1-3; no firm D call. This CDR3 has 12 amino acids. Germline assignment: CDR1 GTSNPN and CDR2 SVGIG (reference sequence). Trimming took off 5 bases at V and 0 bases at J, with 5 bases between the two ends. CDR3: CAWAFSGNTIYF. In DNA form, the CDR3 reads TGTGCCTGGGCCTTCTCTGGAAACACCATATATTTT.

V usage is TRBV15 and J usage is TRBJ1-2; the match to TRBD1 covers 11 bases. The CDR3 has 16 residues. The V and J ends lost 3 bases and 1 base, in that order; junction bases with no gene match: 4. Germline V gene sequence: CDR1 LNHNV, CDR2 YYDKDF (reference sequence). DNA of the CDR3: TGTGCCACCAGCAGTTGGACAGGGGGCTTTAACTATGGCTACACCTTC. It yields the protein CATSSWTGGFNYGYTF.

This chain uses TRBV5-5 with TRBJ2-3, with 12 bases that match TRBD2. The CDR3 covers 17 residues. Trimming took 4 bases from V and 3 from J; bases not matched to a gene: 9. Germline CDR1 is SGHKS and CDR2 is YYEKEE (reference sequence). CDR3 region: CASSPTLAGGFTDTQYF. The CDR3 nucleotides are TGTGCCAGCAGCCCGACGCTAGCGGGGGGGTTTACAGATACGCAGTATTTT.